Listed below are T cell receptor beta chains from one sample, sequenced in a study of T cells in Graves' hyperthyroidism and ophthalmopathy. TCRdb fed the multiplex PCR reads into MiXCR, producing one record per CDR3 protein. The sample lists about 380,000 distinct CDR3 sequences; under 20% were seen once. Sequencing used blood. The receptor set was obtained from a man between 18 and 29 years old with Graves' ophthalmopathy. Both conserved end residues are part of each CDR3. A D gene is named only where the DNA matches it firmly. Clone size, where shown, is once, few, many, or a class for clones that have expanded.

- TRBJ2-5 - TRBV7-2 TGTGCCAGCAGCTTACAAGGGGGGGGCGGGACCCAGTACTTC CASSLQGGGGTQYF
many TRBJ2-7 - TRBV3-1 TGTGCCAGCAGCCAAGATGAACTCCCGCCCTACGAGCAGTACTTC CASSQDELPPYEQYF
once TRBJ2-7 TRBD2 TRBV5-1 TGCGCCAGCAGCTTGGTTACTAGCGGGGGCAAGACCTACGAGCAGTACTTC CASSLVTSGGKTYEQYF
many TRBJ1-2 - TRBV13 TGTGCCAGCAGTACCGCAACGGGACTGACCATTAACTATGGCTACACCTTC CASSTATGLTINYGYTF
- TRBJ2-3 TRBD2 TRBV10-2 TGCGCCAGCGGGACTAGCATATCCGATACGCAGTATTTT CASGTSISDTQYF
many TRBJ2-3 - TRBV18 TGTGCCAGCTCGCGGCCAGATACGCAGTATTTT CASSRPDTQYF
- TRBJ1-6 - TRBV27 TGTGCCAGCAGTTTATTGTCGCAGAGTCTCTCCTATAATTCACCCCTCCACTTT CASSLLSQSLSYNSPLHF
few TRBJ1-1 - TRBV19 TGTGCCAGTAACCTCGGGGTATCTGAAGCTTTCTTT CASNLGVSEAFF
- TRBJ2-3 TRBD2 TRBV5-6 TGTGCCAGCAGCTTGGTGATTCTGGGGGGACTAGCGGGGGGCTTTACAGATACGCAGTATTTT CASSLVILGGLAGGFTDTQYF
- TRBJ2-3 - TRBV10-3 TGTGCCTCGAGGGGGGGCAGCACAGATACGCAGTATTTT CASRGGSTDTQYF
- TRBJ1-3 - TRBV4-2 TGTGCCAGCAGCCGAAATTCTGGAAGCACCATATATTTT CASSRNSGSTIYF
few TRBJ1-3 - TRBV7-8 TGTGCCAGCACCCCCCTCGCGCGTGTAGCAGGAAACACCATATATTTT CASTPLARVAGNTIYF
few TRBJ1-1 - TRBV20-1 TGCAGTGCTAGAGCGGGACAATCGGCTTTCTTT CSARAGQSAFF
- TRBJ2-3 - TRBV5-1 TGCGCCAGCAGCCAAGGGGGGGGACTACTGAGAGATACGCAGTATTTT CASSQGGGLLRDTQYF
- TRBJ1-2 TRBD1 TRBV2 TGTGCCAGCAGGGACAGGGTACATGGCTACACCTTC CASRDRVHGYTF
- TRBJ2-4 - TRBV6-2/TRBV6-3 TGTGCCAGCAGTTACTCGAAAACGACACAGGACGGGCGGGGTCTAGCCAAAAACATTCAGTACTTC CASSYSKTTQDGRGLAKNIQYF
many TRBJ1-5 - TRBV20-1 TGCAGTGCTAGAGATCTCGAGGACCGATCGGTTCAGCCCCAGCATTTT CSARDLEDRSVQPQHF
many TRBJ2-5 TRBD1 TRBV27 TGTGCCGTACAGGGGGCGGGGGAGACCCAGTACTTC CAVQGAGETQYF
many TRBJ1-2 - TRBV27 TGTGCCAGCAGTTTGACACAGAACTATGGCTACACCTTC CASSLTQNYGYTF
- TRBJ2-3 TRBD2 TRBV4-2 TGTGCCAGCAGCCAACGCCTAGCGGGGTTAGATACGCAGTATTTT CASSQRLAGLDTQYF
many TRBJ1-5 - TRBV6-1 TGTGCCAGCGGGCAGGAGAATCAGCCCCAGCATTTT CASGQENQPQHF
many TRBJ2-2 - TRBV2 TGTGCCAGCAAGGTCCTTCTGGTCGGGGAGCTGTTTTTT CASKVLLVGELFF
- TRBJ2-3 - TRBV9 TGTGCCAGCAGCGCGATCCCGTTAAGGAAGGATACGCAGTATTTT CASSAIPLRKDTQYF
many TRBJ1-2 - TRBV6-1 TGTGCCAGCAGTGAGGCAGGGAAGGTTGGCTACACCTTC CASSEAGKVGYTF
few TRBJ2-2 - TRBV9 TGTGCCAGCAGCGCCCCCCGGCGGGGAGAGAACACCGGGGAGCTGTTTTTT CASSAPRRGENTGELFF
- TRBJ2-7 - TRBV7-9 TGTGCCAGCAGTAGCGGCGAGCAGTACTTC CASSSGEQYF
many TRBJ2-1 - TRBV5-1 TGCGCCAGCGCCAATAGCCACAATGAGCAGTTCTTC CASANSHNEQFF